The 25 T cell receptor beta chains below all came from one sample that was sequenced in a study of cytomegalovirus exposure and HLA in healthy donors (dated by TCRdb to the late 2010s). Library preparation employed the immunoSEQ multiplex PCR assay. For the multiplex PCR, a mixture combining 60 forward primers for TCR Vbeta segments and 13 reverse primers for TCR Jbeta segments was used. TCRdb provides this immuneACCESS table in a form limited to in-frame rearrangements. Some clones are lacking; in checked studies, under half of them reflect an unresolved V gene, and why the rest are absent is not known. The sample profile shows roughly 130,000 clones; roughly two thirds of them were found once. The biggest ten clones account for 1.6% of the sample. Input material: PBMCs. The source is a man aged 25 to 45 in good health and CMV-seropositive.

This clone was recorded a few times. This chain connects TRBV5-6 to TRBJ1-2, with D possibly matching TRBD1 (6 bases). With 0 bases removed from V and 4 bases from J, the gap between germline ends came to 13 bases. The CDR3 runs 15 residues. Germline assignment: CDR1 SGHDT and CDR2 YYEEEE. CDR3 nucleotides: TGTGCCAGCAGCTTGGTACCCAGGGGCCTCTATGGCTACACCTTC. Its translation: CASSLVPRGLYGYTF. Full variable domain (missing parts from reference TRBV5-6 and TRBJ1-2): DAGVTQSPTHLIKTRGQQVTLRCSPKSGHDTVSWYQQALGQGPQFIFQYYEEEERQRGNFPDRFSGHQFPNYSSELNVNALLLGDSALYLCASSLVPRGLYGYTFGSGTRLTVV.

The chain recombines TRBV15 with TRBJ2-5; possibly TRBD2 for D (5 bases). The CDR3 contains 17 residues. Between the trimmed V and J ends, which lost 0 bases and 3 bases, there was a span of 17 bases. Germline CDR1 reads LNHNV; CDR2 reads YYDKDF (reference sequence). The CDR3 loop is CATSRDWTGRAEETQYF. In DNA form, the CDR3 reads TGTGCCACCAGCAGAGATTGGACCGGGCGGGCAGAAGAGACCCAGTACTTC. The whole variable domain, filled in from reference TRBV15 and TRBJ2-5, reads DAMVIQNPRYQVTQFGKPVTLSCSQTLNHNVMYWYQQKSSQAPKLLFHYYDKDFNNEADTPDNFQSRRPNTSFCFLDIRSPGLGDTAMYLCATSRDWTGRAEETQYFGPGTRLLVL.

V is TRBV18 and J is TRBJ1-2; D not resolved. The CDR3 totals 15 residues. The germline gives CDR1 KGHSH, CDR2 LQKENI. The ends were cut back, 4 bases at V and 4 bases at J, with 16 bases in the middle. CDR3 amino acids: CASSQSLPRGYGYTF. CDR3 bases: TGTGCCAGCTCACAAAGTCTGCCACGGGGCTATGGCTACACCTTC.

The chain carries TRBV7-9 and TRBJ2-5; no clear D. Trimming removed 3 bases at V and 5 bases at J, with 7 bases between. The germline CDR1 and CDR2 sequences are SEHNR and FQNEAQ (reference sequence). There are 12 residues in the CDR3. CDR3 coding DNA: TGTGCCAGCAGCTTTAGCCGGGAGACCCAGTACTTC. This sequence encodes CASSFSRETQYF.

The genes are TRBV9 and TRBJ2-5; 9 bases map to TRBD1. V lost 3 bases and J lost 4; bases outside the gene matches: 4. The CDR3 length is 14 residues. In germline, CDR1 is SGDLS, CDR2 YYNGEE. The CDR3 bases are TGTGCCAGCAGCGCTGTGACAGGGGGAGAGACCCAGTACTTC. Translating gives CASSAVTGGETQYF.

The CDR3 coding sequence is TGCGCCAGCAGCTTGGAACAGGGAAACACTGAAGCTTTCTTT. Protein product: CASSLEQGNTEAFF. The V gene is TRBV5-1, the J gene TRBJ1-1; possibly TRBD1 for D (6 bases). Germline CDR1 reads SGHRS; CDR2 reads YFSETQ. This CDR3 has 14 residues. Trimming left V 0 bases short and J 2 bases short, with 8 bases between. Variable domain in full (rest from reference TRBV5-1 and TRBJ1-1): KAGVTQTPRYLIKTRGQQVTLSCSPISGHRSVSWYQQTPGQGLQFLFEYFSETQRNKGNFPGRFSGRQFSNSRSEMNVSTLELGDSALYLCASSLEQGNTEAFFGQGTRLTVV.

The rearrangement joins TRBV6-1 to TRBJ2-4; D is perhaps TRBD2 (5 bases). The V and J ends lost 5 bases and 0 bases respectively, with 8 bases between them. The CDR3 runs 14 residues. Germline assignment: CDR1 MNHNS and CDR2 SASEGT. The CDR3 DNA follows: TGTGCCAGCAGTAGGGAGCCAGCCAAAAACATTCAGTACTTC. This encodes CASSREPAKNIQYF.

The J gene is TRBJ2-1, the V gene TRBV11-1; 7 nucleotides align to TRBD2. Losses at the gene ends were 2 bases for V and 8 bases for J; bases not matched to a gene: 6. The CDR3 loop spans 14 amino acids. Germline values: CDR1 SGHAT, CDR2 FQDESV (reference sequence). The CDR3 sequence is CASSLIIAGDEQFF. CDR3 nucleotides: TGTGCCAGCAGCTTAATCATCGCGGGGGATGAGCAGTTCTTC.

The rearrangement joins TRBV27 to TRBJ1-5, with D tentatively TRBD1 (6 bases). V was cut by 6 bases and J by 7 bases, with 13 bases left in between. Germline assignment: CDR1 MNHEY and CDR2 SMNVEV (reference sequence). This CDR3 spans 13 amino acids. CDR3 coding DNA: TGTGCCAGCAGCCAGGGGTATGGACAGCCCCAGCATTTT. Translating gives CASSQGYGQPQHF.

The V and J genes are TRBV6-1 and TRBJ2-7; D might be TRBD2 (5 bases). Looked up from germline, CDR1 is MNHNS and CDR2 is SASEGT. CDR3 length equals 13 residues. Trimming took 6 bases from V and 3 from J, leaving 12 bases between them. CDR3 amino acids: CASSLAGDYEQYF. The CDR3 nucleotides are TGTGCCAGCAGCCTAGCAGGAGACTACGAGCAGTACTTC.

The genes are TRBV19 and TRBJ1-1; D call uncertain. The CDR3 runs 12 residues. Between the trimmed V and J ends, which lost 7 bases and 9 bases, there was a span of 15 bases. In germline, CDR1 is LNHDA, CDR2 SQIVND (reference sequence). This CDR3 is CASNPVAGKAFF. The CDR3 DNA is TGTGCCAGTAACCCCGTTGCGGGAAAAGCTTTCTTT.

The gene calls are TRBV21-1 and TRBJ2-7; the table's D call TRBD2 went unverified against the DNA. TRBV21-1 is given as a pseudogene. The CDR3 is made up of 17 amino acids. The CDR3 sequence is CASSKDGTSGRTKEQYF. DNA for the CDR3: TGTGCCAGCAGCAAAGACGGGACTAGCGGGAGGACGAAGGAGCAGTACTTC.

A few counts support this clone. The chain employs TRBV6-5 and TRBJ2-5; 7 nucleotides match TRBD2. Germline loops: CDR1 MNHEY, CDR2 SVGAGI. The V gene end was trimmed by 4 bases and the J gene end by 7 bases; junction bases not matched to a gene: 12. CDR3 length: 15 residues. The CDR3 loop is CASSSLGGRGGTQYF. The CDR3 DNA follows: TGTGCCAGCAGTTCCCTGGGCGGGAGAGGCGGGACCCAGTACTTC.

The rearrangement joins TRBV7-6 to TRBJ2-2, with 7 bases that match TRBD1. The CDR3 contains 17 residues. Germline V gives CDR1 SGHVS, CDR2 FNYEAQ. J gave up 2 bases and V 2 bases, and 8 bases lay outside the gene matches. The CDR3 protein is CASSLLPGQRNTGELFF. In DNA, the CDR3 is TGTGCCAGCAGCTTACTCCCGGGACAGCGTAACACCGGGGAGCTGTTTTTT. Full variable domain (outside the CDR3, taken from reference TRBV7-6 and TRBJ2-2): GAGVSQSPRYKVTKRGQDVALRCDPISGHVSLYWYRQALGQGPEFLTYFNYEAQQDKSGLPNDRFSAERPEGSISTLTIQRTEQRDSAMYRCASSLLPGQRNTGELFFGEGSRLTVL.

The CDR3 nucleotides read TGTGCCAGCTCACCAGGATATTCAGGATTCCTTTACTATGGCTACACCTTC. It codes for CASSPGYSGFLYYGYTF. V is TRBV18 and J is TRBJ1-2; no clear D. The CDR3 consists of 17 residues. V was shortened by 2 bases and J by 3 bases, with 19 bases between the two germline ends. The germline gives CDR1 KGHSH, CDR2 LQKENI.

The chain has TRBV10-1 and TRBJ2-7; no clear D. V was pared by 4 bases and J by 3 bases, with 16 bases between. This CDR3 spans 15 amino acids. CDR1 and CDR2 (germline): WNHNN, SYGVQD (reference sequence). The CDR3 DNA sequence: TGCGCCAGCAGTGTCTATGGCAGGTCGAGCTACGAGCAGTACTTC. It yields the protein CASSVYGRSSYEQYF.

The chain links TRBV6-5 to TRBJ1-2, with a tentative D call TRBD1 (6 bases). V lost 4 bases and J lost 7, with 16 bases in between. The CDR3 is 14 amino acids. The germline V gene encodes CDR1 MNHEY and CDR2 SVGAGI. The CDR3 DNA follows: TGTGCCAGCAGTTTCATTCCGGGACACATTGGCTACACCTTC. This codes for CASSFIPGHIGYTF.

V usage is TRBV28 and J usage is TRBJ2-5; weak D call: TRBD2 (6 bases). With 2 bases removed from V and 5 bases from J, the gap between germline ends came to 9 bases. Germline CDR1 and CDR2: MDHEN and SYDVKM. CDR3 length: 13 residues. CDR3 sequence: CASSLEGRETQYF. The CDR3 DNA follows: TGTGCCAGCAGTTTAGAGGGGAGGGAGACCCAGTACTTC.

The chain has TRBV6-5 and TRBJ2-7, with TRBD2 identical over 11 bases. CDR1 is MNHEY, CDR2 SVGAGI, per germline. J lost 2 bases, V lost 6 bases, and 3 bases had no gene match. The CDR3 contains 14 residues. CDR3 nucleotides: TGTGCCAGCAGACGACTAGCGGGACCCTACGAGCAGTACTTC. It encodes CASRRLAGPYEQYF.

The CDR3 here is CASSHRLNRASDSPLHF. The DNA of the CDR3 is TGCGCCAGCAGCCACAGACTAAACAGGGCTTCGGATTCACCCCTCCACTTT. V gene TRBV5-1 combines with J gene TRBJ1-6; weak D call: TRBD1 (6 bases). The V end was cut by 4 bases, the J end by 8 bases, with 22 bases between. Germline lookup yields CDR1 SGHRS and CDR2 YFSETQ. The CDR3 sequence is 17 residues long. The variable domain in full, with the rest retrieved from reference TRBV5-1 and TRBJ1-6, is KAGVTQTPRYLIKTRGQQVTLSCSPISGHRSVSWYQQTPGQGLQFLFEYFSETQRNKGNFPGRFSGRQFSNSRSEMNVSTLELGDSALYLCASSHRLNRASDSPLHFGNGTRLTVT.

The CDR3, as DNA: TGCGCCAGCAGCTTAGGCCTGACTAGCGGGATATCCGAGCAGTACTTC. Amino acid sequence: CASSLGLTSGISEQYF. V gene TRBV5-1 combines with J gene TRBJ2-7, with 11 nucleotides matching TRBD2. The germline V gene encodes CDR1 SGHRS and CDR2 YFSETQ. This CDR3 has 16 amino acids. V lost 2 bases, J lost 6 bases, and 10 bases stayed unmatched.

This clone was seen only once. The CDR3 protein is CASSDRDRGFSGSPLHF. The CDR3 nucleotides read TGTGCCAGCAGTGATAGGGACAGGGGATTCAGTGGTTCACCCCTCCACTTT. This rearrangement joins TRBV6-1 to TRBJ1-6; 10 bases agree with TRBD1. This CDR3 has 17 amino acids. Looked up from germline, CDR1 is MNHNS and CDR2 is SASEGT. After removal of 3 bases from V and 9 bases from J, the junction contained 11 bases not matched to a gene.

The chain has TRBV4-2 and TRBJ2-1; TRBD2 might be the D (7 bases). Trimming shortened V by 0 bases and J by 6 bases, and 15 bases separated the two germline ends. Per germline, CDR1 LGHNA and CDR2 YNFKEQ. The CDR3 consists of 16 residues. CDR3 in amino acids: CASSQESGGWGNEQFF. The CDR3 nucleotides are TGTGCCAGCAGCCAAGAATCGGGGGGCTGGGGCAATGAGCAGTTCTTC.

The V and J genes are TRBV4-1 and TRBJ1-6, with D perhaps TRBD1 (5 bases). The germline V and J ends were trimmed by 4 bases and 10 bases, with 14 bases remaining between them. The CDR3 sequence is 14 residues long. The germline V gene has CDR1 MGHRA and CDR2 YSYEKL. CDR3 in amino acids: CASSLRGNRSPLHF. The CDR3 region has the DNA TGCGCCAGCAGCCTACGGGGGAACCGGTCACCCCTCCACTTT.

The V call is TRBV11-3, the J call TRBJ2-1; 7 nucleotides line up with TRBD2. Looked up from germline, CDR1 is SGHNT and CDR2 is YENEEA. This CDR3 is built from 12 residues. The V and J ends lost 4 bases and 10 bases, in that order; junction bases with no gene match: 4. The CDR3 spells CASSWTRGEQFF. In DNA, the CDR3 is TGTGCCAGCAGCTGGACTAGAGGGGAGCAGTTCTTC.